This TCR beta chain was recovered during a study of vaccination and CD4 T cells after COVID-19 (dated by TCRdb to between 2021 and 2024). With respect to the entire study: Convalescent patients had a positive SARS-CoV-2 result on nasal swab PCR, and of these patients, some ten had mild disease and one had severe disease. Post-vaccine blood samples were collected a median of approximately 72 days after the second vaccine dose, ranging from about 12 to 250 days. Each participant got two doses of either the Pfizer-BioNTech BNT162b2 vaccine (n=8) or the Moderna mRNA-1273 vaccine (n=2). Culture stimuli were overlapping spike peptide pools from SARS-CoV-2 and from the common cold coronaviruses HCoV-NL63, HCoV-OC43 and HCoV-229E. As controls, cultures received a CEFX viral epitope pool (the positive control), an HIV-1 Nef peptide pool (the negative control), or no peptide at all. Post-COVID blood samples were collected from convalescent patients a median of around 100 days after diagnosis, with a range of about 30 to 161 days. The convalescent cohort comprised six males and four females, including two Hispanic individuals, seven Caucasians, two Asians and one multiracial person. In 10 COVID-19 convalescent patients and a handful of infection-naive healthy vaccine recipients, researchers compared the spike-specific CD4+ TCR repertoire from before mRNA vaccination with the repertoire from after.

The treatment or condition label of this sample denotes: approximately nine-day PBMC culture with coronavirus spike peptide pools or control peptides (ViraFEST assay). The study used the ViraFEST assay, which expanded antigen-specific T cells with peptide pools and then identified expanded clonotypes by TCR sequencing. The convalescent patients' positive SARS-CoV-2 PCR tests were from March to December 2020, which was before the Alpha, Beta and Delta variants emerged in the United States. Each well held under 2.5 million PBMCs cultured in IMDM containing approximately 5.3% human AB serum and approximately 9.8 IU/ml IL-2, with roughly 9.2 ug/ml peptide pools added. On days 3 and 7, half of the culture medium was replaced with fresh IL-2-containing medium. CD4+ T cells were isolated after roughly 9 days of culture through negative selection using the EasySep CD4+ T cell isolation kit. Ficoll-Paque Plus gradient centrifugation was used to isolate PBMCs from whole blood, and the isolated PBMCs were then either used fresh or cryopreserved at -140C. Each culture condition was generally run in triplicate wells.

From its cysteine to its phenylalanine, the CDR3 spans 14 amino acids. Kept here is only the CDR3 DNA, which spans 42 bases and is read in frame from base 1. The germline V gene (reference sequence) yields MNHEY for CDR1 and SMNVEV for CDR2. V lost 9 bases and J lost 0 bases; the stretch between them is 14 bases long. Study-wide conclusions, independent of this receptor: Only a relatively small number of convalescent patients were included in the study, and early timepoints following natural infection were not analyzed. In convalescent patients, a median 86.3% of post-vaccine SARS-CoV-2-reactive clones were detected only after vaccination, and vaccine-specific priming was suggested by this finding. The median number of SARS-CoV-2-reactive clonotypes rose from about 23 after infection to some 40 after vaccination, but the change was not significant. In convalescent patients, nearly all vaccine-specific clones (304 of 307) were found to be mono-reactive for SARS-CoV-2 spike rather than cross-reactive with common cold coronaviruses.

The library was obtained by PCR. TCR sequencing of DNA from cultured CD4+ T cells used the Oncomine TCR Beta short-read assay at the Johns Hopkins FTIC core. The QIAamp micro DNA kit was used to extract genomic DNA from the cultured CD4+ T cells. Oncomine TCR Beta libraries from cultured CD4+ T cells were pooled with unique dual indexes and sequenced on an Illumina iSeq 100. Per the source publication's procedure: Non-productive sequences were removed, and CDR3s not starting with C, not ending with F or W, or shorter than 7 amino acids were discarded. Antigen-specific clonotypes were identified with the MANAFEST web application by comparing peptide-stimulated wells with reference and other culture wells. For a clone to be called positive, the clone needed an FDR below 0.05, an odds ratio above 5, and a productive frequency above 0.1% in at least two of three replicate wells. Cross-reactive clonotypes were defined as significantly expanded in both SARS-CoV-2 spike wells and at least one common cold coronavirus spike condition. CDR3 homology was assessed with Levenshtein distances (stringdist) and unrooted phylogenetic trees (ape) in R version 3.6.1. TCRdb ran its own pipeline on the public reads, namely fastp trimming at Q25 and MiXCR clone calling, and kept in-frame beta chains. Rows with one shared CDR3 protein collapse into an entry with the most common genes and DNA. These V and J calls are TCRdb output, not the study's own analysis. This sample has some 12,000 distinct CDR3 sequences in its table, and about 40% of those were observed once. The ten largest clonotypes hold over 20% of the sample.

Comments on this clonotype: The antigen it recognizes is unknown. No base qualities exist here, and no much larger clone lies one base off it.

This chain joins TRBV27 to TRBJ1-1; confidence is insufficient to name the D gene. The receptor comes from a human donor who had recovered from COVID-19. Sequencing was carried out using CD4+ T cells from blood, cultured in vitro. The nucleotides read TGTGCCAGTAGGAGGGTTAGCATGAACACTGAAGCTTTCTTT. Translated, it reads CASRRVSMNTEAFF.